This T cell receptor beta chain was obtained from a study of blood T cells in healthy people across ages. Overall study results and limits: Per million T cells, the diversity of TCR beta decreased roughly linearly as age advanced.

The study isolated at least 7 million PBMCs from each sample. Then a second PCR, running roughly 7 to 11 cycles, was carried out with a sample-barcoded 5' primer and a J-beta primer mix. TCRdb independently ran MiXCR on the 5' RACE reads; one entry per CDR3 protein. The repertoire holds about 1.5 million distinct CDR3 sequences, with 40% to 45% as singletons. Concerning this clonotype itself: Its antigen is unknown.

The sequencing input was blood. This TCR was recovered from a woman aged 18 to 35 in good health.

CDR3 protein: CASSQGPLLAGSYNEQYF. CDR3 coding DNA: TGTGCCAGCAGCCAAGGCCCCCTACTAGCGGGAAGCTACAATGAGCAGTACTTC. The rearrangement links TRBV4-2 to TRBJ2-1; TRBD2 agrees at 10 bases. TRBJ2-7 explains the end of the DNA better; the J call may be wrong. The CDR3 is 18 amino acids. Germline assignment: CDR1 LGHNA and CDR2 YNFKEQ.